Each of the 22 T cell receptor beta chains below was sequenced from the same sample in a study of shared clonotypes between healthy human individuals. Assay used: immunoSEQ multiplex PCR; TCRdb lists only in-frame clones, some missing. Of approximately 2,000,000 clones in the sample, about 90% were seen once. Material for sequencing was naive CD4+ T cells from PBMCs. Subset meaning: CD45RA+ positively selected. Receptor source: a man aged 18 to 30 in good health. Some clones in this sample may be carry-over from other donors' samples.

V is TRBV7-3 and J is TRBJ2-7; possibly TRBD1 or TRBD2 for D (6 bases each). Deletions cut 1 base from V and 5 bases from J, with 9 bases between. The V gene's germline CDR1 is SGHTA and CDR2 FQGTGA. The CDR3 has 13 amino acids. The CDR3 DNA reads TGTGCCAGCAGCTTAATAAGGGGGGACGAGCAGTACTTC. Encoded protein: CASSLIRGDEQYF.

This chain uses TRBV11-2 with TRBJ1-4; D call uncertain. CDR1 and CDR2 (germline): SGHAT, FQNNGV. This CDR3 has 17 amino acids. V was pared by 3 bases and J by 3 bases, with 17 bases between. The CDR3 loop is CASSLRVGSDSNEKLFF. The DNA for the CDR3 is TGTGCCAGCAGCTTGAGGGTCGGATCCGACTCTAATGAAAAACTGTTTTTT.

The chain links TRBV9 to TRBJ2-1; D might be TRBD2 (6 bases). V lost 4 bases, J lost 2 bases, and 10 bases lay in between. Germline V gene lookup returns CDR1 SGDLS and CDR2 YYNGEE. The CDR3 totals 14 residues. CDR3 in amino acids: CASSPRTTYNEQFF. The CDR3 DNA follows: TGTGCCAGCAGCCCACGGACTACCTACAATGAGCAGTTCTTC.

The rearrangement uses TRBV10-1 and TRBJ2-5, with a possible D match to TRBD1 (6 bases). With the DNA end fitting TRBJ2-7 better, the J assignment may be wrong. This CDR3 comprises 14 residues. Per germline, CDR1 WNHNN and CDR2 SYGVQD (reference sequence). CDR3 amino acids: CASSAKKGDYEQYF. The CDR3 region has the DNA TGCGCCAGCAGCGCCAAAAAGGGGGACTACGAGCAGTACTTC.

This chain joins TRBV7-9 and TRBJ1-2, with unresolved D. V was clipped by 5 bases and J by 4 bases, with 20 bases between them. The germline V gene has CDR1 SEHNR and CDR2 FQNEAQ (reference sequence). The CDR3 totals 16 residues. CDR3 amino acids: CASSRPAASAGYGYTF. Written as DNA, the CDR3 is TGTGCCAGCAGCCGGCCGGCGGCTTCTGCGGGCTATGGCTACACCTTC.

The chain employs TRBV14 and TRBJ2-1; 7 nucleotides match TRBD1. This CDR3 region has 14 residues. J gave up 4 bases and V 4 bases, and 4 bases lay outside the gene matches. The V gene's germline CDR1 is SGHDN and CDR2 FVKESK. In DNA form, the CDR3 reads TGTGCCAGCAGCCCACAGACAGGGTACAATGAGCAGTTCTTC. Protein product: CASSPQTGYNEQFF.

The gene calls are TRBV6-1 and TRBJ2-5; D not resolved. CDR1 and CDR2 (germline): MNHNS, SASEGT. V gave up 6 bases and J gave up 2 bases, with 7 bases separating them. This CDR3 spans 12 amino acids. CDR3 in amino acids: CASSGRQETQYF. CDR3 DNA: TGTGCCAGCAGCGGGCGACAAGAGACCCAGTACTTC.

This chain joins TRBV28 and TRBJ1-2, with D tentatively TRBD1 (5 bases). The CDR3 is 12 residues long. V lost 10 bases and J lost 4, with 13 bases in between. Germline assignment: CDR1 MDHEN and CDR2 SYDVKM. CDR3 in amino acids: CATRESGYGYTF. The DNA for the CDR3 is TGTGCCACCAGGGAAAGCGGCTATGGCTACACCTTC.

The J gene is TRBJ2-7, the V gene TRBV28; 8 bases map to TRBD2. The germline CDR1 and CDR2 sequences are MDHEN and SYDVKM. The CDR3 consists of 15 residues. V trimming: 0 bases; J trimming: 3 bases; junction bases outside the gene matches: 4. The CDR3 DNA follows: TGTGCCAGCAGTTTATGGTCTAGCGGGCGCTACGAGCAGTACTTC. Its protein product is CASSLWSSGRYEQYF.

This clone was counted once. The gene calls are TRBV5-1 and TRBJ2-7, with 7 bases lining up with TRBD1. This CDR3 spans 15 amino acids. Germline CDR1 SGHRS, CDR2 YFSETQ. With 5 bases clipped from V and 3 bases from J, the junction kept 11 bases outside the gene matches. The CDR3 nucleotides are TGCGCCAGCAGGCCTCAGGGGGTGGCCTACTACGAGCAGTACTTC. Protein product: CASRPQGVAYYEQYF.

V and J are TRBV14 and TRBJ2-7, with D uncertain. In germline, CDR1 is SGHDN, CDR2 FVKESK. V gave up 5 bases and J gave up 4 bases, with 12 bases separating them. The CDR3 loop spans 13 amino acids. The chain's CDR3 is CASSYFGVYEQYF. The CDR3 nucleotides are TGTGCCAGCAGCTATTTTGGGGTTTACGAGCAGTACTTC.

The chain employs TRBV9 and TRBJ2-3, with D possibly TRBD1 on 6 matching bases. From germline, CDR1 is SGDLS and CDR2 YYNGEE. V gave up 4 bases and J gave up 3 bases, with 18 bases separating them. The CDR3 contains 16 residues. The CDR3: CASSPRGGDRTDTQYF. The CDR3 coding sequence is TGTGCCAGCAGCCCCCGAGGGGGAGATCGGACAGATACGCAGTATTTT.

This sequence joins TRBV5-8 and TRBJ1-4; TRBD1 aligns across 8 bases. This CDR3 contains 16 residues. Germline lookup yields CDR1 SGHTS and CDR2 YDEGEE. V shed 0 bases, J shed 5 bases, and the junction held 6 bases outside the gene matches. The CDR3 DNA follows: TGTGCCAGCAGCTTGGGTCGGGACAGGAAAAATGAAAAACTGTTTTTT. Amino acid sequence: CASSLGRDRKNEKLFF.

The chain links TRBV4-1 to TRBJ1-4; D might be TRBD1 (5 bases). Trimming stripped 1 base from V and 8 bases from J, with 11 bases between. CDR3 length: 14 amino acids. Germline CDR1 reads MGHRA; CDR2 reads YSYEKL. CDR3 bases: TGCGCCAGCAGCCAAGTATCGGGGGTAGAAAAACTGTTTTTT. It yields the protein CASSQVSGVEKLFF.

This rearrangement joins TRBV5-4 to TRBJ2-2; maybe TRBD1 (5 bases). Looked up from germline, CDR1 is SGHNT and CDR2 is YYREEE (reference sequence). V was shortened by 4 bases and J by 5 bases, with 21 bases between the two germline ends. This CDR3 has 17 amino acids. The CDR3 region has the DNA TGTGCCAGCAGCCCATTAGACAGATACCCCGGGACCGGGGAGCTGTTTTTT. It is translated as CASSPLDRYPGTGELFF.

This clone appeared once. The rearrangement joins TRBV6-5 to TRBJ2-7; D may correspond to TRBD1 or TRBD2 (5 bases each). Germline CDR1 MNHEY, CDR2 SVGAGI. This CDR3 contains 16 residues. Trimming removed 0 bases from V and 5 bases from J, with 17 bases in between. The CDR3 protein is CASSYSLGTADHEQYF. The CDR3 DNA reads as TGTGCCAGCAGTTACTCTCTCGGGACGGCAGACCACGAGCAGTACTTC.

The chain couples TRBV6-5 to TRBJ2-3, with 8 bases identical to TRBD2. The CDR3 is 15 residues long. Germline V CDR1 and CDR2: MNHEY, SVGAGI. V was pared by 11 bases and J by 2 bases, with 12 bases of the junction left unmatched. This chain's CDR3 is CARLGSGGSTDTQYF. CDR3 DNA: TGTGCCCGTCTCGGGAGCGGGGGTTCCACAGATACGCAGTATTTT.

V usage is TRBV27 and J usage is TRBJ2-3, with 10 bases that match TRBD2. The J segment lost 6 bases and the V segment lost 4 bases, leaving 7 bases of the junction unmatched. Germline loops: CDR1 MNHEY, CDR2 SMNVEV (reference sequence). CDR3 length: 15 amino acids. CDR3 nucleotide sequence: TGTGCCAGCAGTTCCCCTAGCGGGAGTGCGGATACGCAGTATTTT. It is translated as CASSSPSGSADTQYF.

This chain uses TRBV5-1 with TRBJ2-5, with D hard to call. Looked up from germline, CDR1 is SGHRS and CDR2 is YFSETQ. The CDR3 runs 15 residues. Trimming left V 0 bases short and J 1 base short, with 10 bases between. The CDR3, as DNA: TGCGCCAGCAGCTTGGGCACATTCCCCCAAGAGACCCAGTACTTC. It codes for CASSLGTFPQETQYF.

Worth noting for this clone: The sample carries other DNA sequences with the same CDR3. The J gene is TRBJ2-7, the V gene TRBV7-6; D is unclear. V dropped 4 bases and J dropped 1 base, with 5 bases sitting between them. The CDR3 covers 12 residues. Germline values: CDR1 SGHVS, CDR2 FNYEAQ. The CDR3 DNA sequence: TGTGCCAGCAGCTCCCCGTCCTACGAGCAGTACTTC. It codes for CASSSPSYEQYF.

On this clone itself: This CDR3 is also generated by other DNA sequences in the sample. The rearrangement uses TRBV4-3 and TRBJ1-4; TRBD1 matches at 7 bases. Germline values: CDR1 LGHNA, CDR2 YSLEER. V lost 4 bases and J lost 3; bases outside the gene matches: 5. CDR3 length: 15 amino acids. CDR3 in DNA: TGCGCCAGCAGCCCGACAGGGCGTTCTAATGAAAAACTGTTTTTT. Protein sequence: CASSPTGRSNEKLFF.

Comments on this clone: The junction differs from germline at one of its ends, possibly a read error. The CDR3 reads CASSEVGGTEELFF. The CDR3 DNA sequence: TGTGCCAGCAGTGAGGTAGGGGGAACTGAAGAACTGTTTTTT. The chain employs TRBV6-1 and TRBJ1-4; D is perhaps TRBD1 (6 bases). Germline lookup yields CDR1 MNHNS and CDR2 SASEGT. The CDR3 extends over 14 amino acids.